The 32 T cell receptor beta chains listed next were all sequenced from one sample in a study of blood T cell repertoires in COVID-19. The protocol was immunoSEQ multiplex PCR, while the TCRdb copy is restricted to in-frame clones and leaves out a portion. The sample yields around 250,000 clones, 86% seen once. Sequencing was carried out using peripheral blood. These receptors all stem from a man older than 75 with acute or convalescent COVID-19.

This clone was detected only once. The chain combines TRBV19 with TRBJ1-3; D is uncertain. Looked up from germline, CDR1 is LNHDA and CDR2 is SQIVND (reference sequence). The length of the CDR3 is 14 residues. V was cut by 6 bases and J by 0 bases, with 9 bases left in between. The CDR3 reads CASREVSSGNTIYF. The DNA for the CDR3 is TGTGCCAGTAGGGAGGTGAGCTCTGGAAACACCATATATTTT.

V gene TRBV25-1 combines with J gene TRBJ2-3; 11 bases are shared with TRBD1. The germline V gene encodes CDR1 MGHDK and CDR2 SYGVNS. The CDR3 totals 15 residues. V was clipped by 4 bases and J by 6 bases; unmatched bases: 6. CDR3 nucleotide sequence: TGTGCCAGCAGTGCGATCGGACAGGGGGCGGATACGCAGTATTTT. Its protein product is CASSAIGQGADTQYF.

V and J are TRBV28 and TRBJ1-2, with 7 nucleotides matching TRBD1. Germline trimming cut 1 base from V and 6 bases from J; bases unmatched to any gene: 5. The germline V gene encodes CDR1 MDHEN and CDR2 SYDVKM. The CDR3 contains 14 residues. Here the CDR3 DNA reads TGTGCCAGCAGTTTATCCACAGGGGTCAATGGCTACACCTTC. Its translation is CASSLSTGVNGYTF.

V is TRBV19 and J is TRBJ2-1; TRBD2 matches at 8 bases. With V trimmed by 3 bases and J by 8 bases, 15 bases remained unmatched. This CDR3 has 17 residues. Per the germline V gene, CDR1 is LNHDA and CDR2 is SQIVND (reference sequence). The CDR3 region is CASSIPLKRGGRDEQFF. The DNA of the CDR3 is TGTGCCAGTAGTATTCCCTTAAAACGGGGGGGCCGAGATGAGCAGTTCTTC.

CDR3 sequence reads: CASSDRGRTEAFF. Written as DNA, the CDR3 is TGTGCCAGCAGTGACAGGGGACGAACTGAAGCTTTCTTT. The chain couples TRBV28 to TRBJ1-1; 8 bases fit TRBD1. Germline CDR1 and CDR2: MDHEN and SYDVKM. Trimming removed 5 bases from V and 5 bases from J; junction bases left unmatched: 4. The CDR3 is 13 residues long.

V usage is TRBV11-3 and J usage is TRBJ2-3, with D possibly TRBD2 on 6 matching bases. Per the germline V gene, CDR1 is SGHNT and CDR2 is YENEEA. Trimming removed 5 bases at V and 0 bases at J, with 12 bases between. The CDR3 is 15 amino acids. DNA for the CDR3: TGTGCCAGCAGCCCAACGGGACTCAGCACAGATACGCAGTATTTT. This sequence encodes CASSPTGLSTDTQYF.

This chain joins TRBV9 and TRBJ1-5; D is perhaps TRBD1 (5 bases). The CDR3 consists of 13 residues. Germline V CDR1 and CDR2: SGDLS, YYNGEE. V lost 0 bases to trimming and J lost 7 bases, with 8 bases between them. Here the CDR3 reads CASSVDGGQPQHF. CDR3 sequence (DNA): TGTGCCAGCAGCGTAGATGGGGGGCAGCCCCAGCATTTT.

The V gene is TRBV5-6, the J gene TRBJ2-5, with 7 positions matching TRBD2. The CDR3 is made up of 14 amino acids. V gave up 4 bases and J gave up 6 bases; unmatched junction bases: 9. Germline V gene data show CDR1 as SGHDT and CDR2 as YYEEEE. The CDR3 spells CASSPGPAGQTQYF. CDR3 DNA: TGTGCCAGCAGCCCGGGTCCAGCGGGGCAGACCCAGTACTTC.

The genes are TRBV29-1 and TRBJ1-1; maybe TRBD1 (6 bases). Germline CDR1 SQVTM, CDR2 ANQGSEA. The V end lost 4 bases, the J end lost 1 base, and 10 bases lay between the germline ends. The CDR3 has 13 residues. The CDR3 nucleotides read TGCAGCGTTGCCGGGACACAGAACACTGAAGCTTTCTTT. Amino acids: CSVAGTQNTEAFF.

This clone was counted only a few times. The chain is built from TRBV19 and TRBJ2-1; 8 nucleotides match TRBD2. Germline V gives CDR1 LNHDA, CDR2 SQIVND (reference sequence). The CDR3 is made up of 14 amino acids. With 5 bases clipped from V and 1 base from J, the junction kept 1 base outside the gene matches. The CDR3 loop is CASSLAGSYNEQFF. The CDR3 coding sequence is TGTGCCAGTAGTCTAGCGGGTTCCTACAATGAGCAGTTCTTC.

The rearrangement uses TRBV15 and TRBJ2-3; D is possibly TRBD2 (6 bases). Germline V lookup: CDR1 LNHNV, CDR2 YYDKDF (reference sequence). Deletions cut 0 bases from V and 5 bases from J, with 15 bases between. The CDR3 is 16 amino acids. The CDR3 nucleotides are TGTGCCACCAGCAGAGATCCCGCGGGACTTATAGATACGCAGTATTTT. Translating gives CATSRDPAGLIDTQYF.

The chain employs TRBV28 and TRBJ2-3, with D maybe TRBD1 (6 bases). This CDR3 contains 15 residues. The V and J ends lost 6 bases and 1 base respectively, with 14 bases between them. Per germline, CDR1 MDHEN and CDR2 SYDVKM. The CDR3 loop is CASRPGGQGTDTQYF. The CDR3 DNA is TGTGCCAGCAGGCCTGGGGGACAAGGCACAGATACGCAGTATTTT.

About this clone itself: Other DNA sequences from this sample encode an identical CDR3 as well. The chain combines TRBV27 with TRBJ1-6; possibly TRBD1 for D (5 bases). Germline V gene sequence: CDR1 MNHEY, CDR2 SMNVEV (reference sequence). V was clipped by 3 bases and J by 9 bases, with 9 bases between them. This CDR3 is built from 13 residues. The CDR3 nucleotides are TGTGCCAGCAGTTTTCAGGGAACTTCACCCCTCCACTTT. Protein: CASSFQGTSPLHF.

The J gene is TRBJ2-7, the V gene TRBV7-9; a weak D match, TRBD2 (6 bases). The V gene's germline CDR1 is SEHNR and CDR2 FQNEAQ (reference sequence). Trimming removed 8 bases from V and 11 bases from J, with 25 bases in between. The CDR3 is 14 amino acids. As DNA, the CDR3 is TGTGCCAGCCTTGCCGCGGGGTTGATCATTGAAAAGTACTTC. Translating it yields CASLAAGLIIEKYF.

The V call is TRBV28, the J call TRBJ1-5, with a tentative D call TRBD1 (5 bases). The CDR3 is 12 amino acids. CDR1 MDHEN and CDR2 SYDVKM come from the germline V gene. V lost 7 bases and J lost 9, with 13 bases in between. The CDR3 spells CASTPGFRPQHF. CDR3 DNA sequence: TGTGCCAGCACCCCAGGGTTTCGGCCCCAGCATTTT.

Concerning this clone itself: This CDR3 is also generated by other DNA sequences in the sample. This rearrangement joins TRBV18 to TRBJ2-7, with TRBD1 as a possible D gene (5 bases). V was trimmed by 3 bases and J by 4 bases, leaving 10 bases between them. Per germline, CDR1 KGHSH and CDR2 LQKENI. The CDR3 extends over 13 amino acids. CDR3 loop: CASSPSRTYEQYF. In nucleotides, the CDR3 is TGTGCCAGCTCACCGAGTCGGACATACGAGCAGTACTTC.

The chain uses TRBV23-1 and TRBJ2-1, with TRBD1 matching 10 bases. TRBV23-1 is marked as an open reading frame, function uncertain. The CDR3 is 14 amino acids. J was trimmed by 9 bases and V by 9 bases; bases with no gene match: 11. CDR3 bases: TGCGCCAGTCCCCCGACAGGGGGCGAGGGTGAGCAGTTCTTC. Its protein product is CASPPTGGEGEQFF.

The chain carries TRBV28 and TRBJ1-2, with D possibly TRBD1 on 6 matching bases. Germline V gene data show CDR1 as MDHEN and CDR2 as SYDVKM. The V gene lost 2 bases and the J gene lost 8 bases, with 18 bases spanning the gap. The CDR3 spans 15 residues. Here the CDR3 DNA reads TGTGCCAGCAGTTTACGGGGGGCGCTGGTCCCAGGCTACACCTTC. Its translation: CASSLRGALVPGYTF.

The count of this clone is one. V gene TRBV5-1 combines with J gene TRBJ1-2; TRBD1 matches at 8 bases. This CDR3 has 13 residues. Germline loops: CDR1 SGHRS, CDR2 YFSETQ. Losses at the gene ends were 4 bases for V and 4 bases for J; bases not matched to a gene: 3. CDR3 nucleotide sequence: TGCGCCAGCAGCGCAGGGGGCACCTATGGCTACACCTTC. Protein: CASSAGGTYGYTF.

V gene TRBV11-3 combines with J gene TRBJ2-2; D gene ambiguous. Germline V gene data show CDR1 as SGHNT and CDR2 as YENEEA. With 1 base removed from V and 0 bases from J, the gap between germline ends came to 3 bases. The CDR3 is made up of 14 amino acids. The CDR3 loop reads CASSLAANTGELFF. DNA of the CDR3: TGTGCCAGCAGCTTAGCGGCGAACACCGGGGAGCTGTTTTTT.

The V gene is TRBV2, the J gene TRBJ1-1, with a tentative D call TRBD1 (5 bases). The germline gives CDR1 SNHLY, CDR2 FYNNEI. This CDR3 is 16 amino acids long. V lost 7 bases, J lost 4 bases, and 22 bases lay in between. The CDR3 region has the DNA TGTGCCAGCAAAAACCCCGGCCGCAGGGAAAGCACTGAAGCTTTCTTT. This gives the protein CASKNPGRRESTEAFF.

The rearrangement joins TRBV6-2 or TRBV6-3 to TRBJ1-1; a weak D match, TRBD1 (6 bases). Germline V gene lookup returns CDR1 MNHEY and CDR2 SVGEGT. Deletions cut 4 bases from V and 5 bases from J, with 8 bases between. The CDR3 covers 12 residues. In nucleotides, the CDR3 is TGTGCCAGCAGTTTTCAGGGGACTGAAGCTTTCTTT. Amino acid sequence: CASSFQGTEAFF.

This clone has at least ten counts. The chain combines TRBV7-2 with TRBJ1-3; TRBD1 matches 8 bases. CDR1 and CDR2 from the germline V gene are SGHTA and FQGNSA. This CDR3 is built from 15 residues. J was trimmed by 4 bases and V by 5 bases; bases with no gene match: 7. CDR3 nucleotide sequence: TGTGCCAGCAGCCTTCGGACAGGGTACGGAAACACCATATATTTT. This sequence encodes CASSLRTGYGNTIYF.

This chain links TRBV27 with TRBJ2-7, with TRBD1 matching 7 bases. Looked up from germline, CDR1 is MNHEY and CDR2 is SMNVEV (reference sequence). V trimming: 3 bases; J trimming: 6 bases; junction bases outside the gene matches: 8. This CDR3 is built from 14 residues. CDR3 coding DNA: TGTGCCAGCAGTTTTCACAGGGGTGGGAGCGAGCAGTACTTC. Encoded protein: CASSFHRGGSEQYF.

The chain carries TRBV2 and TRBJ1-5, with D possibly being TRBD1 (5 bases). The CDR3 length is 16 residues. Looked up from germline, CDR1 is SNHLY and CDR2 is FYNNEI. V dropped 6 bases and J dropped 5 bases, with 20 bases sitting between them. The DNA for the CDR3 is TGTGCCAGCAGGGAGGGGCTACTCCGACCCCATCAGCCCCAGCATTTT. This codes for CASREGLLRPHQPQHF.

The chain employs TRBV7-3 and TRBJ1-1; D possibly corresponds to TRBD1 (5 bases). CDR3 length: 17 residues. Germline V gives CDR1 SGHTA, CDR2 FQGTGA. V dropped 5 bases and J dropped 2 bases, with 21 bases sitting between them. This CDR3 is CASSPKTNTTGNTEAFF. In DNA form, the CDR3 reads TGTGCCAGCAGCCCGAAAACGAACACTACAGGTAACACTGAAGCTTTCTTT.

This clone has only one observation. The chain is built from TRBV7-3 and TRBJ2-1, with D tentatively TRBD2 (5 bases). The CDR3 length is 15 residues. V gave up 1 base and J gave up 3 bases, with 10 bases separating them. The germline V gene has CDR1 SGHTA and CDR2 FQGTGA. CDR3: CASSLSQAGYNEQFF. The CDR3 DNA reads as TGTGCCAGCAGCTTAAGTCAGGCGGGCTACAATGAGCAGTTCTTC. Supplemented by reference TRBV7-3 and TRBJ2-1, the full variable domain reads GAGVSQTPSNKVTEKGKYVELRCDPISGHTALYWYRQSLGQGPEFLIYFQGTGAADDSGLPNDRFFAVRPEGSVSTLKIQRTERGDSAVYLCASSLSQAGYNEQFFGPGTRLTVL.

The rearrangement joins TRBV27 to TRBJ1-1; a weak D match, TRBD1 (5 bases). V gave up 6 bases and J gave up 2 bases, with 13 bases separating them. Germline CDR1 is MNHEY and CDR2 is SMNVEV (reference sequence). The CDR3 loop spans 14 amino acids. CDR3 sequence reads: CASRNSQVNTEAFF. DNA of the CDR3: TGTGCCAGCAGGAATTCACAGGTCAACACTGAAGCTTTCTTT.

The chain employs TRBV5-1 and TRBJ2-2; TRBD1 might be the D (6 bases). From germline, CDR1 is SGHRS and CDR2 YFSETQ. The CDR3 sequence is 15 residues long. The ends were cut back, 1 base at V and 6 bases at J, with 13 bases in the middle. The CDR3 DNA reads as TGCGCCAGCAGCTTGACAGGGACCCCCGCCGGGGAGCTGTTTTTT. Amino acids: CASSLTGTPAGELFF.

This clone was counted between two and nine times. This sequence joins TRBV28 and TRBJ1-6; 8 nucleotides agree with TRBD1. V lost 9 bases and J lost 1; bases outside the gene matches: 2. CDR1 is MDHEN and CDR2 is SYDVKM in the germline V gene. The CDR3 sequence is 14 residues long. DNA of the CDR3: TGTGCCAGTCAGGGGGCTTCCTATAATTCACCCCTCCACTTT. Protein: CASQGASYNSPLHF.

CDR3: CASSQESYTEAFF. The DNA of the CDR3 is TGTGCCAGCAGCCAAGAAAGCTACACTGAAGCTTTCTTT. V and J are TRBV4-2 and TRBJ1-1; D remains unclear. Looked up from germline, CDR1 is LGHNA and CDR2 is YNFKEQ. CDR3 size: 13 residues. Trimming stripped 0 bases from V and 3 bases from J, with 5 bases between.

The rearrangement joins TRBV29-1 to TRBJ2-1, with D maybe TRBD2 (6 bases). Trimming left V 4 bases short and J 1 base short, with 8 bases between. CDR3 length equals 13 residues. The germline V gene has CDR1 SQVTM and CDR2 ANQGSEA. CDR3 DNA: TGCAGCGTTGGGAGGGGATCCTACAATGAGCAGTTCTTC. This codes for CSVGRGSYNEQFF.